Listed below are T cell receptor beta chains from one sample, sequenced in a study of a mutant IDH1 vaccine in newly diagnosed glioma. TCRdb's table, derived via immunoSEQ multiplex PCR, lists solely in-frame clones and lacks some. Among tens of thousands of clones, around 82% were seen once, and the ten largest hold around 19%. No cognate antigen is known for these TCRs. The sequencing here drew on PBMCs, taken from a glioma patient whose treatment included an IDH1 peptide vaccine. These receptors came from a man between 18 and 35 years old with glioma. Some clones in this sample may be carry-over from other donors' samples. Each CDR3 is given with its conserved first and last residue. Each record gives: V gene, D gene, clone size, J gene, CDR3 DNA, CDR3 protein. The D gene is left open where the match is weak. The size of a clone is reported for some rows only, either as once, few or many, or as a class for expanded clones.

TRBV7-9	NA	NA	TRBJ1-2	TGTGCCAGCAGCCCCTCGGGGGATTTATCTGGCTACACCTTC	CASSPSGDLSGYTF
TRBV6-6	NA	NA	TRBJ2-2	TGTGCCAGCAGGGGTAGCTGGGCCGGGGAGCTGTTTTTT	CASRGSWAGELFF
TRBV14	TRBD1	once	TRBJ1-2	TGTGCCAGCAGCCCGAGTCTCGTTCGGACAGGGGGTGAGGATGGCTACACCTTC	CASSPSLVRTGGEDGYTF
TRBV29-1	NA	NA	TRBJ1-1	TGCAGCGTTTATGACGCAGGGCTGAACACTGAAGCTTTCTTT	CSVYDAGLNTEAFF
TRBV7-9	NA	NA	TRBJ2-4	TGTGCCAGCAGCTCGAGCCCGGAGGGCCAAAACATTCAGTACTTC	CASSSSPEGQNIQYF
TRBV28	NA	NA	TRBJ2-7	TGTGCCAGCAGTTTACCTCCACAGAACTACGAGCAGTACTTC	CASSLPPQNYEQYF
TRBV28	NA	NA	TRBJ2-7	TGTGCCAGCAGTTTATGGTCGGGGGACAGCTACGAGCAGTACTTC	CASSLWSGDSYEQYF
TRBV5-6	TRBD1	NA	TRBJ1-1	TGTGCCAGCAGCTCCCGGGACAGGGTCACTGAAGCTTTCTTT	CASSSRDRVTEAFF
TRBV4-3	TRBD2	once	TRBJ2-3	TGCGCCAGCAGCCAAGGGGTAGCGGGAGGGCAGAGATCCACAGATACGCAGTATTTT	CASSQGVAGGQRSTDTQYF
TRBV4-3	TRBD1	NA	TRBJ1-1	TGCGCCAGCAGCCAATTGACAGGGGACCTGAACACTGAAGCTTTCTTT	CASSQLTGDLNTEAFF
TRBV7-2	TRBD1	NA	TRBJ2-7	TGTGCCAGCAGCCTGGCGGGGACAGGGGGCTACGAGCAGTACTTC	CASSLAGTGGYEQYF
TRBV7-8	TRBD1	NA	TRBJ1-1	TGTGCCACAGCACTGGGCAGGGGGCTGGGTTACACTGAAGCTTTCTTT	CATALGRGLGYTEAFF
TRBV6-6	NA	NA	TRBJ1-5	TGTGCCAGCAGTTACTCGAAAGGGGCCAATCAGCCCCAGCATTTT	CASSYSKGANQPQHF
TRBV5-8	NA	NA	TRBJ1-6	TGTGCCAGCAGCCCGGTAGGGTCACCCCTCCACTTT	CASSPVGSPLHF
TRBV29-1	TRBD2	NA	TRBJ2-2	TGCAGCGGCGTCGTTTCGGCGGGAGGGCCGACCGGGGAGCTGTTTTTT	CSGVVSAGGPTGELFF
TRBV7-2	NA	NA	TRBJ2-7	TGTGCCAGCAGCTTAATCAACAGCTACGAGCAGTACTTC	CASSLINSYEQYF
TRBV5-6	NA	NA	TRBJ2-7	TGTGCCAGTAGGGGCCGGACCCTCCCCTACGAGCAGTACTTC	CASRGRTLPYEQYF
TRBV27	NA	NA	TRBJ1-1	TGTGCCAGCATTCCGACAGGGAACACTGAAGCTTTCTTT	CASIPTGNTEAFF
TRBV27	TRBD1	NA	TRBJ2-7	TGTGCCAGCAGCCTGGGGACAGGGTACCTCGAGCAGTACTTC	CASSLGTGYLEQYF
TRBV6-1	NA	NA	TRBJ1-2	TGTGCCAGCAGTAAAGGACGGGGCTATGGCTACACCTTC	CASSKGRGYGYTF
TRBV9	TRBD2	once	TRBJ2-5	TGTGCCAGCAGCGTTAGCGGGGGGTCCGTGGAGACCCAGTACTTC	CASSVSGGSVETQYF
TRBV7-9	NA	once	TRBJ1-4	TGTGCCAGCAGCTTAGGTATCCGGTTACAGCACCCTTTAAATGAAAAACTGTTTTTT	CASSLGIRLQHPLNEKLFF
TRBV7-9	NA	NA	TRBJ1-4	TGTGCCAGCAGCTTGGCGGGGTCGACTAATGAAAAACTGTTTTTT	CASSLAGSTNEKLFF